The 26 T cell receptor beta chains in this list originate from one sample, sequenced in a study of shared clonotypes between healthy human individuals. Sequencing was performed with immunoSEQ multiplex PCR; in TCRdb, only in-frame clones are kept and a portion is missing. The profile shows about 480,000 clones, over 60% of them singletons. The sequencing input was PBMCs. These receptors were taken from a woman aged 35 to 49 in good health. Some clones in this sample may be carry-over from other donors' samples.

The chain has TRBV7-9 and TRBJ2-3, with TRBD1 matching over 10 bases. CDR1 is SEHNR and CDR2 is FQNEAQ in the germline V gene (reference sequence). The CDR3 totals 15 residues. The trim removed 5 bases at V and 5 bases at J, leaving 7 bases unmatched. CDR3 DNA: TGTGCCAGCAGCACTCACGGGACAGGGGAAGATACGCAGTATTTT. Translated: CASSTHGTGEDTQYF.

The chain has TRBV18 and TRBJ2-3, with D unresolved. The germline CDR1 and CDR2 sequences are KGHSH and LQKENI. Trimming removed 2 bases at V and 0 bases at J, with 9 bases between. The CDR3 is 15 residues long. CDR3 loop: CASSPGVRSTDTQYF. Here the CDR3 DNA reads TGTGCCAGCTCACCAGGGGTTCGTAGCACAGATACGCAGTATTTT.

This clone showed up just a few times. The chain couples TRBV7-2 to TRBJ2-3, with 9 bases lining up with TRBD2. The CDR3 runs to 16 residues. The J segment lost 0 bases and the V segment lost 4 bases, leaving 5 bases of the junction unmatched. Germline V gives CDR1 SGHTA, CDR2 FQGNSA. The CDR3 DNA is TGTGCCAGCAGCTCAGGGGCGGGAGGGAGCACAGATACGCAGTATTTT. This translates into CASSSGAGGSTDTQYF.

This clone appeared a single time. The chain combines TRBV30 with TRBJ1-5; D not resolved. The V gene's germline CDR1 is GTSNPN and CDR2 SVGIG (reference sequence). CDR3 length equals 12 residues. V gave up 2 bases and J gave up 6 bases, with 8 bases separating them. CDR3 DNA sequence: TGTGCCTGGAGTTTATTGGGTCAGCCCCAGCATTTT. Translation: CAWSLLGQPQHF. Full variable domain (missing parts from reference TRBV30 and TRBJ1-5): SQTIHQWPATLVQPVGSPLSLECTVEGTSNPNLYWYRQAAGRGLQLLFYSVGIGQISSEVPQNLSASRPQDRQFILSSKKLLLSDSGFYLCAWSLLGQPQHFGDGTRLSIL.

The rearrangement links TRBV7-2 to TRBJ2-1; 8 bases map to TRBD2. Germline values: CDR1 SGHTA, CDR2 FQGNSA. The V segment lost 1 base and the J segment 0 bases; nucleotides outside the gene matches: 8. The CDR3 runs 18 residues. The DNA of the CDR3 is TGTGCCAGCAGCTTAGAGTCCAGCGGGGGTTTCTCCTACAATGAGCAGTTCTTC. Translated, it gives CASSLESSGGFSYNEQFF.

The V call is TRBV9, the J call TRBJ1-1; 8 bases agree with TRBD1. From germline, CDR1 is SGDLS and CDR2 YYNGEE. Trimming took 4 bases from V and 1 from J; bases not matched to a gene: 3. The CDR3 extends over 14 amino acids. CDR3 in DNA: TGTGCCAGCAGCAACGACAGGGGGAACACTGAAGCTTTCTTT. Its protein is CASSNDRGNTEAFF.

The rearrangement joins TRBV28 to TRBJ1-3; no definite D call. CDR3 length: 13 residues. Germline values: CDR1 MDHEN, CDR2 SYDVKM. Trimming removed 2 bases from V and 4 bases from J, with 6 bases in between. In DNA form, the CDR3 reads TGTGCCAGCAGTTTAATGTTCGGAAACACCATATATTTT. It codes for CASSLMFGNTIYF.

This clone occurred once. The CDR3 coding sequence is TGTGCCAGCTCACCACAGGACAACTCTGGGGCCAACGTCCTGACTTTC. Translating it yields CASSPQDNSGANVLTF. The chain carries TRBV18 and TRBJ2-6, with a weak D call TRBD1 (5 bases). Deletions cut 1 base from V and 0 bases from J, with 7 bases between. This CDR3 contains 16 residues. Germline V gene sequence: CDR1 KGHSH, CDR2 LQKENI.

The chain carries TRBV6-5 and TRBJ2-2; TRBD1 aligns across 8 bases. Germline trimming cut 2 bases from V and 1 base from J; bases unmatched to any gene: 0. The CDR3 extends over 15 amino acids. Germline-derived CDR1 and CDR2 are MNHEY and SVGAGI. DNA for the CDR3: TGTGCCAGCAGTTACGACAGGGGGAACACCGGGGAGCTGTTTTTT. This gives the protein CASSYDRGNTGELFF.

This sequence joins TRBV2 and TRBJ1-2; D call uncertain. CDR3 length: 16 residues. Germline CDR1 is SNHLY and CDR2 is FYNNEI. Trimming removed 4 bases from V and 4 bases from J, with 19 bases in between. CDR3 amino acids: CASSVDSGDLTYGYTF. The CDR3 bases are TGTGCCAGCAGTGTTGATTCAGGAGACCTAACCTATGGCTACACCTTC.

The chain has TRBV18 and TRBJ1-1; tentative D call: TRBD1 (6 bases). CDR1 KGHSH and CDR2 LQKENI come from the germline V gene. CDR3 length: 15 residues. The ends were cut back, 5 bases at V and 0 bases at J, with 13 bases in the middle. Here the CDR3 DNA reads TGTGCCAGCTCATACGCACAGGGAATGAACACTGAAGCTTTCTTT. This translates into CASSYAQGMNTEAFF.

The chain combines TRBV5-1 with TRBJ2-5; TRBD1 matches at 8 bases. The ends lost 0 bases at V and 4 bases at J; junction bases unmatched: 2. Germline assignment: CDR1 SGHRS and CDR2 YFSETQ. The CDR3 consists of 14 residues. CDR3 residues: CASSLEQGGETQYF. The CDR3 DNA is TGCGCCAGCAGCTTGGAACAGGGGGGAGAGACCCAGTACTTC.

The rearrangement uses TRBV19 and TRBJ1-2; D gene ambiguous. V was trimmed by 4 bases and J by 3 bases, leaving 24 bases between them. Germline lookup yields CDR1 LNHDA and CDR2 SQIVND (reference sequence). The CDR3 is 18 residues long. CDR3 amino acids: CASSTRYFRAPGDYGYTF. The CDR3 DNA reads TGTGCCAGTAGTACCCGATACTTCCGGGCCCCCGGGGACTATGGCTACACCTTC.

The chain has TRBV12-5 and TRBJ2-1, with TRBD1 identical over 7 bases. Germline CDR1 LGHNT, CDR2 FRNRAP. This CDR3 has 16 residues. With V trimmed by 1 base and J by 1 base, 4 bases remained unmatched. DNA of the CDR3: TGTGCTAGTGGTTTGGAGACAGGGCGATCCTACAATGAGCAGTTCTTC. Translation: CASGLETGRSYNEQFF.

The sample holds one count of this clone. CDR3 sequence (DNA): TGCGCCAGCAGCCTTACAGGGTCTGGGCTAATGAACACTGAAGCTTTCTTT. Translated, it gives CASSLTGSGLMNTEAFF. The chain links TRBV5-1 to TRBJ1-1, with D perhaps matching TRBD1 (6 bases). The CDR3 length is 17 residues. Germline CDR1 and CDR2: SGHRS and YFSETQ. V lost 4 bases to trimming and J lost 0 bases, with 19 bases between them.

There are a few counts of this clone. For the CDR3, the DNA is TGCGCCAGCAGCTTCATGGGGGGCGAGCAGTACTTC. Its translation is CASSFMGGEQYF. The chain joins TRBV5-1 to TRBJ2-7, with a tentative D call TRBD2 (6 bases). This CDR3 has 12 amino acids. Trimming removed 2 bases at V and 6 bases at J, with 9 bases between. Per the germline V gene, CDR1 is SGHRS and CDR2 is YFSETQ.

This rearrangement joins TRBV27 to TRBJ2-1; no clear D gene. The length of the CDR3 is 15 residues. In germline, CDR1 is MNHEY, CDR2 SMNVEV (reference sequence). V gave up 2 bases and J gave up 0 bases, with 8 bases separating them. CDR3 amino acids: CASSLQASSYNEQFF. The CDR3 nucleotides are TGTGCCAGCAGTTTACAGGCGAGCTCCTACAATGAGCAGTTCTTC.

This clone was found a few times. The gene calls are TRBV7-9 and TRBJ2-7, with 11 bases lining up with TRBD2. CDR1 is SEHNR and CDR2 is FQNEAQ in the germline V gene (reference sequence). Trimming cost V 4 bases and J 5 bases; bases outside gene matches: 7. The CDR3 extends over 15 amino acids. The CDR3 DNA reads as TGTGCCAGCAGCTCGGGACTAGCGGACGTCCACGAGCAGTACTTC. Translation: CASSSGLADVHEQYF.

This chain uses TRBV4-3 with TRBJ2-7; weak D call: TRBD2 (6 bases). Trimming stripped 4 bases from V and 2 bases from J, with 21 bases between. The germline V gene has CDR1 LGHNA and CDR2 YSLEER. This CDR3 spans 17 amino acids. CDR3 sequence reads: CASSRYPPRGAPYEQYF. The CDR3 DNA is TGCGCCAGCAGCCGATACCCACCCCGCGGGGCCCCCTACGAGCAGTACTTC.

This chain connects TRBV14 to TRBJ2-7; D is perhaps TRBD1 or TRBD2 (5 bases each). V was pared by 3 bases and J by 3 bases, with 15 bases between. This CDR3 has 15 amino acids. Germline V gene lookup returns CDR1 SGHDN and CDR2 FVKESK. The CDR3 is CASSHSGTQSYEQYF. The CDR3 nucleotides are TGTGCCAGCAGCCACTCCGGGACCCAAAGCTACGAGCAGTACTTC.

The chain uses TRBV21-1 and TRBJ2-7; the listed D gene, TRBD2, was not tested against the DNA. TRBV21-1 is labeled a pseudogene. The CDR3 runs 17 residues. Here the CDR3 DNA reads TGTGCCAGCAGCAAAGCCGGGAGACGGATAGACCCCTACGAGCAGTACTTC. Its protein product is CASSKAGRRIDPYEQYF.

The chain couples TRBV2 to TRBJ1-1; TRBD1 is a possible D gene (5 bases). CDR1 is SNHLY, CDR2 FYNNEI, per germline. The V end lost 7 bases, the J end lost 1 base, and 13 bases lay between the germline ends. The CDR3 is 14 residues long. CDR3 protein: CASMGVVTNTEAFF. The DNA for the CDR3 is TGTGCCAGCATGGGGGTCGTGACGAACACTGAAGCTTTCTTT.

In regard to this clone: The identical CDR3 is also encoded by other nucleotide sequences in the sample. The V call is TRBV5-1, the J call TRBJ2-1; tentative D call: TRBD1 (6 bases). The CDR3 is 15 residues long. Trimming cost V 4 bases and J 0 bases, with 11 bases left between them. From germline, CDR1 is SGHRS and CDR2 YFSETQ. The CDR3: CASSPGQTSYNEQFF. The CDR3 DNA reads as TGCGCCAGCAGCCCCGGACAGACCTCCTACAATGAGCAGTTCTTC. Full variable domain (missing parts from reference TRBV5-1 and TRBJ2-1): KAGVTQTPRYLIKTRGQQVTLSCSPISGHRSVSWYQQTPGQGLQFLFEYFSETQRNKGNFPGRFSGRQFSNSRSEMNVSTLELGDSALYLCASSPGQTSYNEQFFGPGTRLTVL.

This clone was observed a few times. The gene calls are TRBV19 and TRBJ1-5; TRBD1 agrees at 12 bases. Germline V gene data show CDR1 as LNHDA and CDR2 as SQIVND (reference sequence). J was trimmed by 2 bases and V by 5 bases; bases with no gene match: 7. CDR3 size: 17 residues. The CDR3 protein is CASSFRDRGRGNQPQHF. As DNA, the CDR3 is TGTGCCAGTAGTTTCCGGGACAGGGGGCGGGGCAATCAGCCCCAGCATTTT. Using reference TRBV19 and TRBJ1-5 for the parts outside the CDR3, the full variable domain is DGGITQSPKYLFRKEGQNVTLSCEQNLNHDAMYWYRQDPGQGLRLIYYSQIVNDFQKGDIAEGYSVSREKKESFPLTVTSAQKNPTAFYLCASSFRDRGRGNQPQHFGDGTRLSIL.

CDR3 DNA sequence: TGTGCCAGCTCACGGGGTGATGAGCAGTTCTTC. Translation gives CASSRGDEQFF. The chain links TRBV18 to TRBJ2-1; D is unresolved. The V end was cut by 4 bases, the J end by 8 bases, with 6 bases between. Germline V gives CDR1 KGHSH, CDR2 LQKENI. The CDR3 consists of 11 residues.

The chain links TRBV4-1 to TRBJ1-4, with D uncertain. The CDR3 is 14 amino acids. Germline-derived CDR1 and CDR2 are MGHRA and YSYEKL. V was clipped by 2 bases and J by 5 bases, with 9 bases between them. The CDR3 coding sequence is TGCGCCAGCAGCCAAACGTTAGCAAATGAAAAACTGTTTTTT. Translation: CASSQTLANEKLFF.